Given below is one T cell receptor (beta chain) in context. Its target is unknown. This sample was taken from a study of cytomegalovirus exposure and HLA in healthy donors. Whole-study context: The platform used for the 120 or so validation repertoires matched that of the 500 to 850 first-cohort repertoires, a later analysis reported.

General study findings and limits: The study found most TCR sequences rare, yet found some public TCRs in many donors. In vitro testing confirmed a few CMV-associated chains as specific for CMV antigens. Cytomegalovirus association was listed for about 180 TCR beta chains.

The data were produced by immunoSEQ multiplex PCR, yet TCRdb's version contains in-frame clones alone and is incomplete. The sample holds roughly 50,000 clones, about nine tenths seen once. Germline-derived CDR1 and CDR2 are SGDLS and YYNGEE. V shed 3 bases, J shed 4 bases, and the junction held 6 bases outside the gene matches. The CDR3 runs to 16 residues. The genes are TRBV9 and TRBJ2-5; 13 nucleotides align to TRBD2. Sequencing was carried out using PBMCs. This clonotype originated in a man aged 18 to 29 in good health and CMV-seronegative. In DNA form, the CDR3 reads TGTGCCAGCAGCGAAAGACTAGCGGGAGGACGAGAGACCCAGTACTTC. Residues: CASSERLAGGRETQYF.